A single count supports the clone carrying this T cell receptor (beta chain). The data derive from a study of blood T cell repertoires in COVID-19. Across the study: Sites in the United States, Italy and Spain provided acute and convalescent COVID-19 samples. T cells, B-cell-depleted T cells, or PBMCs provided the cDNA or gDNA that served as material.

Per the study methods: Using reference gene primer amplification, nucleated cell counts were estimated. Using immunoSEQ multiplex PCR, the repertoire was profiled, and TCRdb retains in-frame clones only, with some absent. The V and J calls and clone size come from that table; D and trimming were worked out from the DNA. The table lists around 130,000 clones, about four fifths of them singletons. The CDR3 contains 16 residues. The V gene lost 2 bases and the J gene lost 4 bases, with 15 bases spanning the gap. Germline V CDR1 and CDR2: SGDLS, YYNGEE. The clonotype was recovered from a human donor in a cohort sampled during active COVID-19. The rearrangement links TRBV9 to TRBJ2-2; tentatively, D is TRBD2 (6 bases). The sequenced sample consisted of peripheral blood. The CDR3 here is CASSVGAGRSTGELFF. The CDR3 coding sequence is TGTGCCAGCAGCGTCGGGGCGGGGCGTTCCACCGGGGAGCTGTTTTTT.